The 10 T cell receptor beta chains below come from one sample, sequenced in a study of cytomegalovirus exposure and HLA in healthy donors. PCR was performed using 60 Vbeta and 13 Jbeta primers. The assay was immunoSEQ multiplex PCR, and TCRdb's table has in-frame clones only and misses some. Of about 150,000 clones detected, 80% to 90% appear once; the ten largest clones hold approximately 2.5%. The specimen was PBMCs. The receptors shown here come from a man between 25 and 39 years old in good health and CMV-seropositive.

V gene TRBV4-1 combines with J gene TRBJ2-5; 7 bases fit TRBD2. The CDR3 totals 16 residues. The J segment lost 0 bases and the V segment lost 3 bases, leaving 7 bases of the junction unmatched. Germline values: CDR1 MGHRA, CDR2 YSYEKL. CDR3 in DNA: TGCGCCAGCAGCCAGAGCCGGGGGAGGGACCAAGAGACCCAGTACTTC. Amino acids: CASSQSRGRDQETQYF.

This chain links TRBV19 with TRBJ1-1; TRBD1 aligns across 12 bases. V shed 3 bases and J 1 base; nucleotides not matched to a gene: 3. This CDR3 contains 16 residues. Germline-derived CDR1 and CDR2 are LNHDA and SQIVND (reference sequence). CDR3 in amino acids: CASSIRDRGRNTEAFF. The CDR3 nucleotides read TGTGCCAGTAGTATTAGGGACAGGGGGCGGAACACTGAAGCTTTCTTT.

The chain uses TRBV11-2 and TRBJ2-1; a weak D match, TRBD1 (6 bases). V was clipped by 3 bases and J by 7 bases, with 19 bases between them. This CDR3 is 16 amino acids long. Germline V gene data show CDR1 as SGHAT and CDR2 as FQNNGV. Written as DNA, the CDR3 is TGTGCCAGCAGCTTTACCGGGACACTTAGGGTAAATGAGCAGTTCTTC. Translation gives CASSFTGTLRVNEQFF.

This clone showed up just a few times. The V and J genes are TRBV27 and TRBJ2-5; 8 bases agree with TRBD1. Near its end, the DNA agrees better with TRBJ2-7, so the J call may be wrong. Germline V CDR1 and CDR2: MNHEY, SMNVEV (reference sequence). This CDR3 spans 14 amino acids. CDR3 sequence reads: CASKSPGQAYEQYF. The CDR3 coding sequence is TGTGCCAGCAAGTCTCCGGGACAGGCCTACGAGCAGTACTTC.

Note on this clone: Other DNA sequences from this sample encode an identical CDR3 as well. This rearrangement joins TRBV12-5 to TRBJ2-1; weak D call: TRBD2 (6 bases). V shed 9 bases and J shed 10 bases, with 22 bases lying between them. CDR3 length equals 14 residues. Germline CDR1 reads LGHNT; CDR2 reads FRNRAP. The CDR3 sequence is CASGGRRAPEEQFF. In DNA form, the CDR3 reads TGTGCTAGCGGGGGTAGGAGGGCCCCAGAGGAGCAGTTCTTC.

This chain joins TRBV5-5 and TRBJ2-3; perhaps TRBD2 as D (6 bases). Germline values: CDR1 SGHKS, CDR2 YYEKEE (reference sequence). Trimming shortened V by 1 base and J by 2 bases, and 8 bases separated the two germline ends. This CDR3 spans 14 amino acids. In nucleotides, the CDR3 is TGTGCCAGCAGCTTGTCTAGCGCCACAGATACGCAGTATTTT. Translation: CASSLSSATDTQYF.

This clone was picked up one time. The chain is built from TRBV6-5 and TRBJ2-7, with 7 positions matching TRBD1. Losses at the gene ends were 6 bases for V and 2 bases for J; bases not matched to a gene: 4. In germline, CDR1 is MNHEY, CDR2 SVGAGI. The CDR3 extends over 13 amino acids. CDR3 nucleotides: TGTGCCAGCAGGGACGGGACAGCCTACGAGCAGTACGTC. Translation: CASRDGTAYEQYV.

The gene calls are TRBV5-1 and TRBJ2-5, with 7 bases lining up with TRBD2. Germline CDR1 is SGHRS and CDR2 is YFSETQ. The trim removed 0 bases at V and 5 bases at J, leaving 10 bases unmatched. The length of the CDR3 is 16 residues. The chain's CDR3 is CASSLGGAGVVETQYF. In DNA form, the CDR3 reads TGCGCCAGCAGCTTGGGAGGCGCGGGAGTGGTGGAGACCCAGTACTTC.

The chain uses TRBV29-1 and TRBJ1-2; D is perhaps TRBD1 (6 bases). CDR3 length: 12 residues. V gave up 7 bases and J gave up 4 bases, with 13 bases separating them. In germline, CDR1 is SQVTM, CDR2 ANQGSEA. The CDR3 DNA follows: TGCAGCGCCCAAACAGGGTCCTATGGCTACACCTTC. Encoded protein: CSAQTGSYGYTF. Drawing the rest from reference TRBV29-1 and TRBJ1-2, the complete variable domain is SAVISQKPSRDICQRGTSLTIQCQVDSQVTMMFWYRQQPGQSLTLIATANQGSEATYESGFVIDKFPISRPNLTFSTLTVSNMSPEDSSIYLCSAQTGSYGYTFGSGTRLTVV.

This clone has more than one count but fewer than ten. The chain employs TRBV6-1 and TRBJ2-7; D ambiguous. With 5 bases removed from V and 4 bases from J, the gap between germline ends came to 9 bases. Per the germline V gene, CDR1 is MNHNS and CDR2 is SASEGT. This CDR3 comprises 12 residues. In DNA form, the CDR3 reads TGTGCCAGCAGTCCCACTGCGTACGAGCAGTACTTC. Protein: CASSPTAYEQYF.